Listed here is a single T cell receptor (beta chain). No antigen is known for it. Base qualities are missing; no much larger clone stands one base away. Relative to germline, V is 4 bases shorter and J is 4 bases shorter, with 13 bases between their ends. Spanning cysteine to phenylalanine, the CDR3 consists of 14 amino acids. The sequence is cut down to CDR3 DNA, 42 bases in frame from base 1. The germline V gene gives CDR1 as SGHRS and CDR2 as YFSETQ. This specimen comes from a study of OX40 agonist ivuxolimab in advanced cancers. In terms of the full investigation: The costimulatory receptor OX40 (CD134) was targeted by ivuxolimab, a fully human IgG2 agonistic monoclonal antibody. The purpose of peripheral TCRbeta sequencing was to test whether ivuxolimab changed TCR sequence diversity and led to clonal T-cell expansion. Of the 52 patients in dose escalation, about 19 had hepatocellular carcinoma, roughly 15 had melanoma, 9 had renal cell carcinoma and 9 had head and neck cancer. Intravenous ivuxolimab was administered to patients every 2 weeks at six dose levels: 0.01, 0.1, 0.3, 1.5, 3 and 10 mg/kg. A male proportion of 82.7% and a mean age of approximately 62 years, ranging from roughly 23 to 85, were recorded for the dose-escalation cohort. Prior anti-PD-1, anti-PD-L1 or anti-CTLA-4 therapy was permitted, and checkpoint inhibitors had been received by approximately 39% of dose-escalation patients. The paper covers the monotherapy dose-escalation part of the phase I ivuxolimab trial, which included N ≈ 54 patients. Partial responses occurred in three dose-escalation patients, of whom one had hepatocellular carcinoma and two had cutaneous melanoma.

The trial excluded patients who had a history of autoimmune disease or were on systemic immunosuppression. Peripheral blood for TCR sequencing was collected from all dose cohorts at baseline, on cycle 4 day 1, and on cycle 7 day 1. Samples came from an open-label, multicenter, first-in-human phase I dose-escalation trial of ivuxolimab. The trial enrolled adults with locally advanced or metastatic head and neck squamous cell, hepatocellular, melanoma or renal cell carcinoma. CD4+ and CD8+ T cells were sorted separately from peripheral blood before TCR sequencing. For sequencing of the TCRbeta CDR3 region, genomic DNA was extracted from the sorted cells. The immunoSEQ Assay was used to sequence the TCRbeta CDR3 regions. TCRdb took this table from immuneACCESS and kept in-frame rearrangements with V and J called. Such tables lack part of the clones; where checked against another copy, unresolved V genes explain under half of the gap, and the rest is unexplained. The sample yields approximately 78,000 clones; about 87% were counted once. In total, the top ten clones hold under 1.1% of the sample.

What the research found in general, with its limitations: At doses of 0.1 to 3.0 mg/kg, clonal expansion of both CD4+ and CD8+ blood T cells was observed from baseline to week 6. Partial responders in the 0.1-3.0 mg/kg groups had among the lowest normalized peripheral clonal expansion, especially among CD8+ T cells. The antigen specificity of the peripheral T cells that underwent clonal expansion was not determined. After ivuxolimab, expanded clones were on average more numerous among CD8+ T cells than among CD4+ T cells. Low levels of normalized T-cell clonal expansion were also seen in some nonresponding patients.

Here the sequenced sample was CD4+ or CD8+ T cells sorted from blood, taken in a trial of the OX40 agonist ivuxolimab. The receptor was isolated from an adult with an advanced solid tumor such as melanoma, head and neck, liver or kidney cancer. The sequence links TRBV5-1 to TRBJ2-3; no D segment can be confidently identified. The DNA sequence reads TGCGCCAGCAGCCGCTCATCTGTGTCAGATACGCAGTATTTT. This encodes CASSRSSVSDTQYF.